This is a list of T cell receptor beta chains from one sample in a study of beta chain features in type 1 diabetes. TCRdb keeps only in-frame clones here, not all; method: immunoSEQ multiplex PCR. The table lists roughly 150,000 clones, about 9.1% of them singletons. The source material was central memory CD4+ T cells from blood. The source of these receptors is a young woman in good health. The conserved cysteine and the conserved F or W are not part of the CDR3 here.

CDR3aa: ASSPNESGELF
j_gene: TRBJ2-2
v_gene: TRBV7-3

CDR3aa: ASSLALISGDNEQF
j_gene: TRBJ2-1
v_gene: TRBV11-1

CDR3aa: ASSEGLGIGNEQF
j_gene: TRBJ2-1
v_gene: TRBV2

CDR3aa: ASSFSAGRGENEQY
j_gene: TRBJ2-7
v_gene: TRBV5-1

CDR3aa: ASSFLYEQY
j_gene: TRBJ2-7
v_gene: TRBV11-2

CDR3aa: ASSPGQVRSYGYT
j_gene: TRBJ1-2
v_gene: TRBV7-2

CDR3aa: ASSQVGVPDGGYT
j_gene: TRBJ1-2
v_gene: TRBV4-1

CDR3aa: ASSPVGQGSNTEAF
j_gene: TRBJ1-1
v_gene: TRBV7-9

CDR3aa: ASSLASRGSSYNEQF
j_gene: TRBJ2-1
v_gene: TRBV7-9

CDR3aa: ASSPGTQETQY
j_gene: TRBJ2-5
v_gene: TRBV18

CDR3aa: ASSSPGKLKKGYT
j_gene: TRBJ1-2
v_gene: TRBV11-2

CDR3aa: ASSLLGGGEYEQY
j_gene: TRBJ2-7
v_gene: TRBV7-2

CDR3aa: ASSLAGQSYEQY
j_gene: TRBJ2-7
v_gene: TRBV7-9

CDR3aa: ASSPDRGQAGYT
j_gene: TRBJ1-2
v_gene: TRBV18